The 5 T cell receptor beta chains presented below share a single source sample, sequenced in a study of Graves' ophthalmopathy and Graves' hyperthyroidism. TCR beta CDR3 amplification used RNA transcripts. Second-round multiplex PCR followed a first-round RT-PCR using HTBI primers. TCRdb analysed the multiplex PCR reads with MiXCR anew, one entry per CDR3 protein. The sample yields a few hundred thousand distinct CDR3 sequences, about a sixth seen once. The source material was peripheral blood. These receptors were taken from an adult woman with stable Graves' hyperthyroidism.

This clonotype was observed many times. The rearrangement joins TRBV6-5 to TRBJ1-1, with D perhaps TRBD1 (5 bases). In germline, CDR1 is MNHEY, CDR2 SVGAGI. The CDR3 consists of 16 residues. V dropped 0 bases and J dropped 3 bases, with 14 bases sitting between them. CDR3 sequence (DNA): TGTGCCAGCAGTTACTCGCCGGGGGGACGGGACACTGAAGCTTTCTTT. It specifies CASSYSPGGRDTEAFF.

This clonotype has ten or more counts. The rearrangement joins TRBV7-2 to TRBJ2-5, with 8 positions matching TRBD2. Germline CDR1 is SGHTA and CDR2 is FQGNSA. V shed 1 base and J 9 bases; nucleotides not matched to a gene: 19. This CDR3 spans 18 amino acids. The CDR3, as DNA: TGTGCCAGCAGCTTAGAGGGGTTCGGGAGGGCCGGGGATGAGGCCCAGTACTTC. Translating it yields CASSLEGFGRAGDEAQYF.

This clonotype was seen ten or more times. The J gene is TRBJ2-4, the V gene TRBV11-1; possible D gene TRBD1, 5 bases. The V gene's germline CDR1 is SGHAT and CDR2 FQDESV (reference sequence). The V and J ends lost 3 bases and 0 bases respectively, with 15 bases between them. This CDR3 has 17 residues. For the CDR3, the DNA is TGTGCCAGCAGCTTGAATCAGGGCTATTTAGCCAAAAACATTCAGTACTTC. This sequence encodes CASSLNQGYLAKNIQYF.

This clonotype was found many times. At one of its ends the junction is not consistent with the germline gene, which may arise from a read error. V and J are TRBV6-1 and TRBJ1-1; 7 bases are shared with TRBD1. In germline, CDR1 is MNHNS, CDR2 SASEGT. CDR3 length: 13 residues. The CDR3 DNA follows: TGTGGCAGCAGTGAAGACAGGGACACTGAAGCTTTCTTT. Its protein product is CGSSEDRDTEAFF.

Many counts were recorded for this clonotype. The chain uses TRBV6-2 or TRBV6-3 and TRBJ2-2; D assignment may be TRBD1 or TRBD2 (6 bases each). Germline lookup yields CDR1 MNHEY and CDR2 SVGEGT. V shed 4 bases and J shed 4 bases, with 13 bases lying between them. The CDR3 extends over 15 amino acids. In nucleotides, the CDR3 is TGTGCCAGCAGTTCCCCCGGGGGCCGCACCGGGGAGCTGTTTTTT. Translation: CASSSPGGRTGELFF.